A selection of T cell receptor beta chains follows, all from one sample in a study of OX40 agonist ivuxolimab in advanced cancers. TCRdb's copy holds only in-frame clones and misses some; the assay was immunoSEQ multiplex PCR. The data show 80,000 to 100,000 clones, less than 95% seen once. The starting material was CD4+ or CD8+ T cells sorted from blood, obtained in a trial of the OX40 agonist ivuxolimab. These receptors came from an adult with an advanced solid tumor such as melanoma, head and neck, liver or kidney cancer. The CDR3 runs from the conserved cysteine through the conserved F or W. The order of the fields is V gene, D gene, clone size, J gene, CDR3 DNA, CDR3 protein. A D gene is named only where the DNA matches it firmly. For some rows the clone size is stated as once, few or many, or as a class when expanded; others skip it.

TRBV19,.,.,TRBJ2-7,TGTGCCAGTAGTGCAGGACAGATTTCCTACGAGCAGTACTTC,CASSAGQISYEQYF
TRBV6-5,.,.,TRBJ2-3,TGTGCCATCCGATTATCGGGGGCCAGCACAGATACGCAGTATTTT,CAIRLSGASTDTQYF
TRBV6-6,.,.,TRBJ1-4,TGTGCCAGCACCGCCCGGGAGAATGAAAAACTGTTTTTT,CASTARENEKLFF
TRBV30,.,once,TRBJ2-7,TGTGCCTGGAGTGTGGAGCGATACGAGCAGTACTTC,CAWSVERYEQYF
TRBV5-4,TRBD1,.,TRBJ2-7,TGTGCCAGCAGCCTCGGGACAGGGGTCCACGAGCAGTACTTC,CASSLGTGVHEQYF
TRBV7-2,TRBD1,.,TRBJ1-4,TGTGCCAGCAGCTTCCAGGGGGCGGCTGAAAAACTGTTTTTT,CASSFQGAAEKLFF
TRBV14,.,.,TRBJ1-2,TGTGCCAGCAGCCAAGATCCCGGTGAGGGATACTTTCTCTATGGCTACACCTTC,CASSQDPGEGYFLYGYTF
TRBV4-1,.,.,TRBJ2-7,TGCGCCAGCAGCCAAGATCCAGGAACGGGACATTACGAGCAGTACTTC,CASSQDPGTGHYEQYF
TRBV28,.,.,TRBJ2-7,TGTGCCAGCAGCCGCGTGACGGGGCAGTACTTC,CASSRVTGQYF
TRBV28,.,.,TRBJ2-7,TGTGCCAGCAGTCCCTCCGGGACAAATTCCTACGAGCAGTACTTC,CASSPSGTNSYEQYF
TRBV2,.,.,TRBJ2-2,TGTGCCAGCAGTGAGAATGGGGTCAGAGGGGGCACCGGGGAGCTGTTTTTT,CASSENGVRGGTGELFF
TRBV6-1,.,.,TRBJ2-2,TGTGCCAGCAGGGGCGGGACAGCCCAGGGCGTGGAGCTGTTTTTT,CASRGGTAQGVELFF
TRBV7-2,.,.,TRBJ2-5,TGTGCCAGCAGCTTAGCGTGGGAGGCCAAAGAGACCCAGTACTTC,CASSLAWEAKETQYF
TRBV19,TRBD2,.,TRBJ2-7,TGTGCCAGTAGTATTACCATCCCCCCCGGGACTAGCGGGAGAGGGGAGCAGTACTTC,CASSITIPPGTSGRGEQYF
TRBV27,TRBD2,.,TRBJ2-7,TGTGCCAGCAGTCCCCCCCTAGCGGGAGTGAGCGAGCAGTACTTC,CASSPPLAGVSEQYF
TRBV27,.,once,TRBJ1-6,TGTGCCAGCAGTTCCCCCGCCAGGCTCTATAATTCACCCCTCCACTTT,CASSSPARLYNSPLHF
TRBV27,.,.,TRBJ1-1,TGTGCCAGCAGTTTTGGTATAGGCGGCGGGGTGGTCACTGAAGCTTTCTTT,CASSFGIGGGVVTEAFF
TRBV5-1,TRBD2,.,TRBJ2-3,TGCGCCAGCAGCCCCCCCGGGGGCGGGGGGGCGTGGGATACGCAGTATTTT,CASSPPGGGGAWDTQYF
TRBV5-5,.,.,TRBJ2-3,TGTGCCAGCAGTCCCCCCCCCAGGGTAGCAGATACGCAGTATTTT,CASSPPPRVADTQYF
TRBV7-8,.,.,TRBJ1-5,TGTGCCAGCAGACCTGGGGCCGGGAGGGGTCAGCCCCAGCATTTT,CASRPGAGRGQPQHF
TRBV6-5,TRBD1,.,TRBJ1-2,TGTGCCAGCAGCTTCGACAGGGAAAGTGGCTACACCTTC,CASSFDRESGYTF
TRBV18,.,.,TRBJ2-5,TGTGCCAGCTCACCACCGGTAGGGAAAGAGACCCAGTACTTC,CASSPPVGKETQYF
TRBV6-5,.,.,TRBJ1-5,TGTGCCAGCAGATTGGATAGCAATCAGCCCCAGCATTTT,CASRLDSNQPQHF
TRBV19,.,.,TRBJ1-5,TGTGCCAGTAGTATAGGAGGGAATCAGCCCCAGCATTTT,CASSIGGNQPQHF
TRBV28,TRBD1,.,TRBJ2-5,TGTGCCAGCGGACAGGGCCGGGAGACCCAGTACTTC,CASGQGRETQYF
TRBV5-6,TRBD2,.,TRBJ2-3,TGTGCCAGCAGCTTGAGGGCGACTAGCGGGAGCACAGATACGCAGTATTTT,CASSLRATSGSTDTQYF